These 18 T cell receptor beta chains share one sample of origin, sequenced in a study of cytomegalovirus exposure and HLA in healthy donors. PCR used 60 Vbeta primers and 13 Jbeta primers. TCRdb's table, derived via immunoSEQ multiplex PCR, lists solely in-frame clones and lacks some. The data show some 150,000 clones, about 64% seen once. Sequenced sample: PBMCs. The receptors derive from a woman between 40 and 55 years old in good health and CMV-seronegative.

This clone was recorded a few times. The chain has TRBV30 and TRBJ1-4; 9 positions match TRBD1. J gave up 6 bases and V 4 bases, and 9 bases lay outside the gene matches. Germline V gene data show CDR1 as GTSNPN and CDR2 as SVGIG (reference sequence). There are 15 residues in the CDR3. DNA of the CDR3: TGTGCCTGGATTGCCCGGGACAGGGATTATGAAAAACTGTTTTTT. This codes for CAWIARDRDYEKLFF.

CDR3 residues: CASSNPPGGGGYTF. CDR3 DNA sequence: TGTGCCAGTAGTAACCCACCCGGGGGAGGAGGCTACACCTTC. V gene TRBV19 combines with J gene TRBJ1-2, with D possibly being TRBD1 (5 bases). The CDR3 runs to 14 residues. V was cut by 4 bases and J by 8 bases, with 17 bases left in between. Germline V gives CDR1 LNHDA, CDR2 SQIVND (reference sequence).

In its sample, this clone was seen a few times. The chain recombines TRBV7-9 with TRBJ1-2; maybe TRBD1 (5 bases). The CDR3 has 16 amino acids. Trimming left V 7 bases short and J 7 bases short, with 25 bases between. Germline CDR1 SEHNR, CDR2 FQNEAQ (reference sequence). The CDR3 reads CASIPPALGGVGGYTF. In DNA form, the CDR3 reads TGTGCCAGCATCCCACCTGCCCTCGGGGGAGTCGGTGGCTACACCTTC.

The V and J genes are TRBV11-1 and TRBJ1-3, with D uncertain. The CDR3 sequence is 15 residues long. V gave up 4 bases and J gave up 0 bases, with 10 bases separating them. Germline CDR1 reads SGHAT; CDR2 reads FQDESV (reference sequence). The CDR3, as DNA: TGTGCCAGCAGCTCCGTGGGAGCCTCTGGAAACACCATATATTTT. Amino acids: CASSSVGASGNTIYF.

The rearrangement uses TRBV10-3 and TRBJ2-3; 13 bases align to TRBD2. Germline lookup yields CDR1 ENHRY and CDR2 SYGVKD. The CDR3 is 16 residues long. V shed 6 bases, J shed 2 bases, and the junction held 5 bases outside the gene matches. CDR3 loop: CAIRGTSGALTDTQYF. The CDR3 DNA sequence: TGTGCCATCAGGGGGACTAGCGGGGCCCTCACAGATACGCAGTATTTT.

The J gene is TRBJ1-1, the V gene TRBV6-5; a possible D gene is TRBD1 (5 bases). CDR3 length: 15 residues. Trimming took 6 bases from V and 3 from J, leaving 17 bases between them. CDR1 is MNHEY and CDR2 is SVGAGI in the germline V gene. This CDR3 reads CASRNPGGRDTEAFF. CDR3 nucleotide sequence: TGTGCCAGCAGGAACCCCGGGGGGAGGGACACTGAAGCTTTCTTT.

The rearrangement links TRBV5-1 to TRBJ2-1, with 10 bases fitting TRBD2. Germline loops: CDR1 SGHRS, CDR2 YFSETQ. V lost 5 bases and J lost 0; bases outside the gene matches: 5. CDR3 length: 16 residues. CDR3 sequence reads: CASSSGGPSSYNEQFF. For the CDR3, the DNA is TGCGCCAGCAGTAGCGGGGGGCCGAGCTCCTACAATGAGCAGTTCTTC.

V is TRBV6-6 and J is TRBJ2-7; a weak D match, TRBD1 (6 bases). Germline CDR1 reads MNHNY; CDR2 reads SVGAGI (reference sequence). Trimming took off 3 bases at V and 3 bases at J, with 15 bases between the two ends. CDR3 size: 15 residues. CDR3 in amino acids: CASSYLQGSIYEQYF. In nucleotides, the CDR3 is TGTGCCAGCAGTTATTTGCAGGGGAGTATCTACGAGCAGTACTTC.

This chain links TRBV5-4 with TRBJ2-2, with D perhaps TRBD1 (6 bases). With 0 bases removed from V and 7 bases from J, the gap between germline ends came to 13 bases. The CDR3 consists of 15 residues. Germline V gene sequence: CDR1 SGHNT, CDR2 YYREEE (reference sequence). DNA of the CDR3: TGTGCCAGCAGCTTGGAGACAGGCCGGAGCGGGGAGCTGTTTTTT. This translates into CASSLETGRSGELFF.

Note on this clone: Different DNA sequences within this sample yield the same CDR3. The V and J genes are TRBV5-4 and TRBJ1-1; TRBD1 might be the D (5 bases). Trimming took off 3 bases at V and 1 base at J, with 7 bases between the two ends. This CDR3 has 13 amino acids. The V gene's germline CDR1 is SGHNT and CDR2 YYREEE (reference sequence). The CDR3 loop is CASSSQGNTEAFF. The CDR3, as DNA: TGTGCCAGCAGCTCCCAGGGGAACACTGAAGCTTTCTTT.

This chain joins TRBV2 and TRBJ2-3; 13 bases align to TRBD2. Germline trimming cut 6 bases from V and 4 bases from J; bases unmatched to any gene: 4. The germline V gene has CDR1 SNHLY and CDR2 FYNNEI. The CDR3 is 15 residues long. As DNA, the CDR3 is TGTGCCAGCAGGATACTAGCGGGGGGGCCAGATACGCAGTATTTT. Amino acid sequence: CASRILAGGPDTQYF.

Here the CDR3 DNA reads TGTGCCAGCAGTGAAGACAGGGGGTGGGAGACCCAGTACTTC. It translates to CASSEDRGWETQYF. The rearrangement uses TRBV2 and TRBJ2-5, with 8 bases aligning to TRBD1. V lost 1 base to trimming and J lost 5 bases; unmatched junction nucleotides: 3. The CDR3 length is 14 residues. Looked up from germline, CDR1 is SNHLY and CDR2 is FYNNEI.

This clone appeared a few times. This chain uses TRBV16 with TRBJ2-7; 8 bases are a match to TRBD1. The germline V gene has CDR1 KGHSY and CDR2 FQNENV. The CDR3 runs 15 residues. V was clipped by 2 bases and J by 0 bases; unmatched bases: 3. CDR3 loop: CASSQGTGFSYEQYF. In DNA form, the CDR3 reads TGTGCCAGCAGCCAAGGGACAGGCTTCTCCTACGAGCAGTACTTC.

The V gene is TRBV2, the J gene TRBJ1-1; D is undetermined. Germline CDR1 reads SNHLY; CDR2 reads FYNNEI. CDR3 size: 13 residues. V was shortened by 4 bases and J by 1 base, with 7 bases between the two germline ends. The CDR3 is CASSVTENTEAFF. CDR3 DNA sequence: TGTGCCAGCAGTGTAACAGAGAACACTGAAGCTTTCTTT. Supplemented by reference TRBV2 and TRBJ1-1, the full variable domain reads EPEVTQTPSHQVTQMGQEVILRCVPISNHLYFYWYRQILGQKVEFLVSFYNNEISEKSEIFDDQFSVERPDGSNFTLKIRSTKLEDSAMYFCASSVTENTEAFFGQGTRLTVV.

The chain couples TRBV7-9 to TRBJ2-2; D is possibly TRBD1 (6 bases). The CDR3 runs 16 residues. The V gene's germline CDR1 is SEHNR and CDR2 FQNEAQ (reference sequence). V lost 7 bases to trimming and J lost 2 bases, with 17 bases between them. The CDR3 coding sequence is TGTGCCAGCACCCTCGCGACCGGGACAAACACCGGGGAGCTGTTTTTT. Translating gives CASTLATGTNTGELFF. Based on the CDR3 plus reference TRBV7-9 and TRBJ2-2, the full variable domain is DTGVSQNPRHKITKRGQNVTFRCDPISEHNRLYWYRQTLGQGPEFLTYFQNEAQLEKSRLLSDRFSAERPKGSFSTLEIQRTEQGDSAMYLCASTLATGTNTGELFFGEGSRLTVL.

The V call is TRBV7-9, the J call TRBJ2-7; 11 nucleotides line up with TRBD2. V shed 4 bases, J shed 4 bases, and the junction held 9 bases outside the gene matches. Germline CDR1 reads SEHNR; CDR2 reads FQNEAQ (reference sequence). This CDR3 is built from 16 residues. The CDR3 is CASSSPGGLAEYEQYF. The CDR3 DNA is TGTGCCAGCAGCTCCCCAGGGGGACTAGCGGAATACGAGCAGTACTTC.

CDR3 loop: CASSSGVSGNTIYF. CDR3 coding DNA: TGTGCCAGCAGCTCCGGGGTCTCTGGAAACACCATATATTTT. This chain connects TRBV21-1 to TRBJ1-3. TRBV21-1 is designated a pseudogene. The CDR3 has 14 residues.

The V gene is TRBV28, the J gene TRBJ2-7, with TRBD1 matching 7 bases. Germline loops: CDR1 MDHEN, CDR2 SYDVKM. This CDR3 has 15 residues. Trimming took 8 bases from V and 0 from J; bases not matched to a gene: 10. The DNA for the CDR3 is TGTGCCAGCGGCACAGGGGCCGCAAGCTCCTACGAGCAGTACTTC. Encoded protein: CASGTGAASSYEQYF.